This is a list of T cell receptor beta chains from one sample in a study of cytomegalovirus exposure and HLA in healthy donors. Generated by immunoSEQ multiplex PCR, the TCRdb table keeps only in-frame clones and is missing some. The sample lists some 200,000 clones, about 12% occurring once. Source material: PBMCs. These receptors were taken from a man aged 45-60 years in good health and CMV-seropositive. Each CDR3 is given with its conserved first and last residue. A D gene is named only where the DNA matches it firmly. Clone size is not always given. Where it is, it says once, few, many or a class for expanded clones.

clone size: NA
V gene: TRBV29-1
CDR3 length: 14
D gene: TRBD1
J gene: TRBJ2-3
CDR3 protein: CSVRQGASTDTQYF
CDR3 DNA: TGCAGCGTTCGACAGGGGGCTAGCACAGATACGCAGTATTTT

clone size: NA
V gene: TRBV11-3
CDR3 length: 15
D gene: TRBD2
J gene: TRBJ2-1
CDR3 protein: CASSFLAGANNEQFF
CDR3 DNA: TGTGCCAGCAGCTTTCTAGCGGGGGCCAACAATGAGCAGTTCTTC

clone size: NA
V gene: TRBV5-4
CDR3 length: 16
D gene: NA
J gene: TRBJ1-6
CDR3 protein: CASSLRPGGSNSPLHF
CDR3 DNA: TGTGCCAGCAGCTTGAGGCCCGGAGGAAGTAATTCACCCCTCCACTTT

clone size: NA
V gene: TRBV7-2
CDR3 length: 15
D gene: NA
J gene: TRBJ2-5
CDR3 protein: CASSLLGGLQETQYF
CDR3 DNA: TGTGCCAGCAGCTTACTCGGGGGGCTCCAAGAGACCCAGTACTTC

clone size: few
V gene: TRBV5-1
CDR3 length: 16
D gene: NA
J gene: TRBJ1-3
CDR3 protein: CASSLDGQFSGNTIYF
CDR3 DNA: TGCGCCAGCAGCTTAGACGGACAGTTCTCTGGAAACACCATATATTTT

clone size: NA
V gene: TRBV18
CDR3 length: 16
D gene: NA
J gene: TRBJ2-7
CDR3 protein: CASSPQGVHSSYEQYF
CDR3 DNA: TGTGCCAGCTCACCACAGGGAGTTCATAGCTCCTACGAGCAGTACTTC

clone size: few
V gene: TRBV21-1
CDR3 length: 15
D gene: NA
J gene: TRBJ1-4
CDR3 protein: CASSKKAGTGEKLFF
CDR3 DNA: TGTGCCAGCAGCAAAAAGGCAGGGACAGGGGAAAAACTGTTTTTT

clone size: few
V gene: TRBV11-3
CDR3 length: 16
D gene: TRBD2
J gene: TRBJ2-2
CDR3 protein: CASSPSGGGYTGELFF
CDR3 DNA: TGTGCCAGCAGCCCATCGGGGGGAGGATATACCGGGGAGCTGTTTTTT

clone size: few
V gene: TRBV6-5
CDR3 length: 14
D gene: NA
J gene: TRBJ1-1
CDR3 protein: CASRETDLNTEAFF
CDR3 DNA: TGTGCCAGCAGAGAGACAGACCTGAACACTGAAGCTTTCTTT

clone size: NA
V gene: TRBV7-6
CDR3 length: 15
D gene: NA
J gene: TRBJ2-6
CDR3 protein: CASSLRGSGANVLTF
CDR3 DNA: TGTGCCAGCAGCTTACGCGGTTCTGGGGCCAACGTCCTGACTTTC

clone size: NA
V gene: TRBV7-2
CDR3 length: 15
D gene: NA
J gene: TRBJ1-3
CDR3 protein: CASNFGLISGNTIYF
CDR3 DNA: TGTGCCAGCAATTTTGGGCTGATCTCTGGAAACACCATATATTTT

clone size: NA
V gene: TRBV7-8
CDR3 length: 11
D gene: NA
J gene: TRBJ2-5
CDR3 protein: CASSQQETQYF
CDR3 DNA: TGTGCCAGCAGCCAGCAAGAGACCCAGTACTTC

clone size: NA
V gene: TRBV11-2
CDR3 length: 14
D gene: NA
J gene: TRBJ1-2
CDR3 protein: CASSLAPRGGGYTF
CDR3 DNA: TGTGCCAGCAGCTTAGCCCCCCGGGGTGGAGGCTACACCTTC

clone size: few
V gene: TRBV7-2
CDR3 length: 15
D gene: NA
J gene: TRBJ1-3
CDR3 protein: CASSRDTSSGNTIYF
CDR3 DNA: TGTGCCAGCAGTCGGGACACTTCCTCTGGAAACACCATATATTTT

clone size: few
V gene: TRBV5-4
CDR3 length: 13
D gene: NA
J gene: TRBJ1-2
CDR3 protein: CASSTRVDYGYTF
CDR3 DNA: TGTGCCAGCAGCACCAGGGTAGACTATGGCTACACCTTC

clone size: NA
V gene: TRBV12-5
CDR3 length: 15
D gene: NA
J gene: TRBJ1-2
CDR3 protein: CAGHRAGSTNYGYTF
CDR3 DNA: TGTGCTGGGCACCGCGCAGGGTCTACTAACTATGGCTACACCTTC

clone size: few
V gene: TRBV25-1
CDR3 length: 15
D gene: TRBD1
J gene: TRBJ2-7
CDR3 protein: CASSESGTGGKEQYF
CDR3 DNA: TGTGCCAGCAGTGAATCAGGGACAGGGGGGAAAGAGCAGTACTTC

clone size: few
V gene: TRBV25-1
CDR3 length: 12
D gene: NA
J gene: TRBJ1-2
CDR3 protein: CASSLRGDGYTF
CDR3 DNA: TGTGCCAGCAGCCTCAGGGGCGATGGCTACACCTTC

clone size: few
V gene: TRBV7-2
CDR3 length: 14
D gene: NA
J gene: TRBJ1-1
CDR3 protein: CASSSGDWNTEAFF
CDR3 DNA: TGTGCCAGCAGCTCCGGGGACTGGAACACTGAAGCTTTCTTT

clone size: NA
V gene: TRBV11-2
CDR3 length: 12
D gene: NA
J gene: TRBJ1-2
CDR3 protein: CASSFQDYGYTF
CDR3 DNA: TGTGCCAGCAGCTTCCAGGACTATGGCTACACCTTC

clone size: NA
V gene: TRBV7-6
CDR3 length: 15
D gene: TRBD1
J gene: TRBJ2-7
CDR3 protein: CASSAAMTGAGEQYF
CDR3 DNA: TGTGCCAGCAGCGCAGCGATGACAGGGGCGGGCGAGCAGTACTTC